One and the same sample provided the 30 T cell receptor beta chains below, sequenced in a study of shared clonotypes between healthy human individuals. Sequencing used immunoSEQ multiplex PCR; TCRdb keeps in-frame clones, though not all of them. The table lists roughly 770,000 clones, 96% of them singletons. CD8 cells regarded as naive lacked CD45RO, were positively chosen for CCR7, and omitted terminally differentiated effector memory CD45RA+ cells. Source material: naive CD8+ T cells sorted from blood. The source of these receptors is a man aged 30 to 39 in good health.

This chain uses TRBV6-6 with TRBJ2-2; 9 positions match TRBD2. There are 16 residues in the CDR3. The J segment lost 8 bases and the V segment lost 0 bases, leaving 7 bases of the junction unmatched. Germline-derived CDR1 and CDR2 are MNHNY and SVGAGI (reference sequence). In nucleotides, the CDR3 is TGTGCCAGCAGTTACTCGATTCGACTAGCGGAAGGGGAGCTGTTTTTT. It encodes CASSYSIRLAEGELFF.

The chain joins TRBV27 to TRBJ2-2; 7 nucleotides line up with TRBD1. Germline loops: CDR1 MNHEY, CDR2 SMNVEV (reference sequence). J was trimmed by 4 bases and V by 11 bases; bases with no gene match: 7. This CDR3 spans 13 amino acids. In DNA, the CDR3 is TGTGCCGCGGGCAGGGGGAGCACCGGGGAGCTGTTTTTT. Its protein is CAAGRGSTGELFF.

V usage is TRBV13 and J usage is TRBJ1-1, with a tentative D call TRBD1 (5 bases). Per germline, CDR1 PRHDT and CDR2 FYEKMQ (reference sequence). The CDR3 is 15 residues long. V was trimmed by 5 bases and J by 0 bases, leaving 13 bases between them. The DNA for the CDR3 is TGTGCCAGCAGCGAGACAGCTTCTATGAACACTGAAGCTTTCTTT. Translation: CASSETASMNTEAFF.

V and J are TRBV7-2 and TRBJ2-7; TRBD1 might be the D (6 bases). V dropped 3 bases and J dropped 3 bases, with 15 bases sitting between them. CDR1 and CDR2 (germline): SGHTA, FQGNSA. This CDR3 comprises 15 residues. This CDR3 is CASSFPQQGIYEQYF. As DNA, the CDR3 is TGTGCCAGCAGCTTCCCTCAACAGGGTATCTACGAGCAGTACTTC.

The chain couples TRBV11-2 to TRBJ1-2; D perhaps matches TRBD1 (5 bases). The CDR3 consists of 11 residues. V lost 2 bases to trimming and J lost 10 bases, with 8 bases between them. Germline CDR1 is SGHAT and CDR2 is FQNNGV. CDR3 region: CASSLLGVYTF. As DNA, the CDR3 is TGTGCCAGCAGCTTATTAGGGGTCTACACCTTC.

In its sample, this clone was seen once. This chain uses TRBV4-1 with TRBJ2-7; 8 bases fit TRBD2. Germline lookup yields CDR1 MGHRA and CDR2 YSYEKL. The V and J ends lost 1 base and 0 bases, in that order; junction bases with no gene match: 8. The CDR3 is 17 amino acids. CDR3 nucleotides: TGCGCCAGCAGCCAAGTTCATCCAGCGGGGGCCTCCTACGAGCAGTACTTC. This codes for CASSQVHPAGASYEQYF.

This chain links TRBV7-6 with TRBJ2-2; D unresolved. V lost 4 bases to trimming and J lost 4 bases, with 13 bases between them. Germline assignment: CDR1 SGHVS and CDR2 FNYEAQ. The CDR3 spans 15 residues. The CDR3 DNA is TGTGCCAGCAGCTCCACGACCGGAAGCACCGGGGAGCTGTTTTTT. Amino acid sequence: CASSSTTGSTGELFF.

V and J are TRBV28 and TRBJ2-1, with 14 nucleotides matching TRBD2. Germline lookup yields CDR1 MDHEN and CDR2 SYDVKM. CDR3 length: 18 amino acids. Losses at the gene ends were 4 bases for V and 5 bases for J; bases not matched to a gene: 10. As DNA, the CDR3 is TGTGCCAGCAGTTCGGGACTAGCGGGAGTCGGTTTAAACAATGAGCAGTTCTTC. It is translated as CASSSGLAGVGLNNEQFF.

V is TRBV10-1 and J is TRBJ2-1; 7 nucleotides match TRBD1. Per germline, CDR1 WNHNN and CDR2 SYGVQD (reference sequence). The CDR3 sequence is 15 residues long. V trimming: 8 bases; J trimming: 0 bases; junction bases outside the gene matches: 7. The CDR3 loop reads CASATGTDSYNEQFF. The CDR3 bases are TGCGCCAGCGCCACCGGGACAGACTCCTACAATGAGCAGTTCTTC.

The V gene is TRBV27, the J gene TRBJ2-3, with 10 bases that match TRBD2. V dropped 5 bases and J dropped 3; count of bases not matched to a gene: 11. The CDR3 extends over 17 amino acids. Germline lookup yields CDR1 MNHEY and CDR2 SMNVEV (reference sequence). The chain's CDR3 is CASSANGAGGPTDTQYF. DNA of the CDR3: TGTGCCAGCAGTGCAAACGGAGCGGGAGGGCCGACAGATACGCAGTATTTT.

Here the CDR3 reads CASSQWLGTRYEQYF. The CDR3 coding sequence is TGTGCCAGCAGCCAATGGCTAGGAACACGCTACGAGCAGTACTTC. The chain recombines TRBV4-2 with TRBJ2-7; no clear D gene. Trimming removed 2 bases from V and 3 bases from J, with 14 bases in between. Germline V lookup: CDR1 LGHNA, CDR2 YNFKEQ. This CDR3 region has 15 residues.

The rearrangement links TRBV2 to TRBJ1-5; possibly TRBD1 for D (5 bases). The CDR3 loop spans 15 amino acids. V was cut by 1 base and J by 7 bases, with 14 bases left in between. The germline CDR1 and CDR2 sequences are SNHLY and FYNNEI. The DNA of the CDR3 is TGTGCCAGCAGTGAAGGGGGAGGGGAAGGCCAGCCCCAGCATTTT. Its translation: CASSEGGGEGQPQHF.

The chain links TRBV6-5 to TRBJ2-2, with D maybe TRBD1 (6 bases). The CDR3 runs to 15 residues. Germline CDR1 and CDR2: MNHEY and SVGAGI. Trimming took off 0 bases at V and 3 bases at J, with 8 bases between the two ends. CDR3 DNA: TGTGCCAGCAGTTACTCCGGACAGTACACCGGGGAGCTGTTTTTT. It is translated as CASSYSGQYTGELFF.

V is TRBV27 and J is TRBJ2-7, with TRBD2 matching 14 bases. The CDR3 runs to 16 residues. Germline-derived CDR1 and CDR2 are MNHEY and SMNVEV (reference sequence). The V and J ends lost 5 bases and 4 bases, in that order; junction bases with no gene match: 7. The CDR3 region is CASSQGTSGSFYEQYF. CDR3 coding DNA: TGTGCCAGCAGTCAAGGGACTAGCGGGAGTTTTTACGAGCAGTACTTC.

The rearrangement joins TRBV29-1 to TRBJ2-1; D possibly matches TRBD1 or TRBD2 (6 bases each). V lost 1 base to trimming and J lost 4 bases, with 11 bases between them. The germline V gene encodes CDR1 SQVTM and CDR2 ANQGSEA. The CDR3 is 14 residues long. The CDR3 DNA reads as TGCAGCGTTGAAGTGCTAGGGGGGTACAATGAGCAGTTCTTC. Translating gives CSVEVLGGYNEQFF.

This clone was counted a single time. CDR3: CASSLGVASTDTQYF. The CDR3 DNA reads TGTGCCAGCAGCTTAGGAGTCGCTAGCACAGATACGCAGTATTTT. The rearrangement uses TRBV11-1 and TRBJ2-3; D is ambiguous. Trimming removed 1 base at V and 0 bases at J, with 8 bases between. Germline V gene lookup returns CDR1 SGHAT and CDR2 FQDESV (reference sequence). The CDR3 extends over 15 amino acids.

The genes are TRBV10-2 and TRBJ1-4; no clear D gene. V lost 7 bases, J lost 8 bases, and 17 bases lay in between. The germline V gene has CDR1 WSHSY and CDR2 SAAADI. The CDR3 spans 14 residues. In DNA form, the CDR3 reads TGCGCCAGCACCCCTTTAGGTGGAAGGGAAAAACTGTTTTTT. Translated, it gives CASTPLGGREKLFF.

The gene calls are TRBV5-6 and TRBJ1-5; D gene unclear. Between the trimmed V and J ends, which lost 3 bases and 2 bases, there was a span of 9 bases. Germline V gene data show CDR1 as SGHDT and CDR2 as YYEEEE. The CDR3 has 14 residues. For the CDR3, the DNA is TGTGCCAGCAGCTACCGGGCCCGCAATCAGCCCCAGCATTTT. It codes for CASSYRARNQPQHF.

The chain employs TRBV19 and TRBJ2-7; 7 nucleotides align to TRBD2. J was trimmed by 3 bases and V by 7 bases; bases with no gene match: 6. This CDR3 comprises 13 residues. CDR1 and CDR2 (germline): LNHDA, SQIVND (reference sequence). The CDR3 sequence: CASKGREHYEQYF. DNA for the CDR3: TGTGCCAGTAAGGGGCGGGAGCACTACGAGCAGTACTTC.

This clone was seen a single time. The CDR3 reads CASRLDLGQGGFCPSSYNEQFF. CDR3 bases: TGTGCAAGTCGCTTAGATCTGGGGCAGGGAGGTTTCTGTCCGAGCTCCTACAATGAGCAGTTCTTC. The gene calls are TRBV12-2 and TRBJ2-1; TRBD2 reflects the table's D call only, with no check against the DNA. TRBV12-2 is a known pseudogene. The length of the CDR3 is 22 residues.

The chain is built from TRBV27 and TRBJ1-1; the match to TRBD1 covers 9 bases. There are 14 residues in the CDR3. Germline CDR1 is MNHEY and CDR2 is SMNVEV (reference sequence). V trimming: 3 bases; J trimming: 11 bases; junction bases outside the gene matches: 10. Written as DNA, the CDR3 is TGTGCCAGCAGTTTCTCAGGACAGGGGACGGGGGCTTTCTTT. Translation: CASSFSGQGTGAFF.

The chain carries TRBV5-6 and TRBJ2-3; D perhaps matches TRBD2 (6 bases). Germline V lookup: CDR1 SGHDT, CDR2 YYEEEE. The CDR3 sequence is 16 residues long. Deletions cut 1 base from V and 3 bases from J, with 15 bases between. The CDR3 sequence: CASSLLRGFITDTQYF. As DNA, the CDR3 is TGTGCCAGCAGCTTGTTGCGGGGCTTTATAACAGATACGCAGTATTTT.

V is TRBV6-1 and J is TRBJ2-6, with unresolved D. Germline V gene data show CDR1 as MNHNS and CDR2 as SASEGT. Trimming cost V 0 bases and J 0 bases, with 9 bases left between them. The CDR3 is 17 amino acids. For the CDR3, the DNA is TGTGCCAGCAGTGAAGCGTTTCACGACTCTGGGGCCAACGTCCTGACTTTC. Encoded protein: CASSEAFHDSGANVLTF.

This clone was detected once. The sample carries other DNA sequences with the same CDR3. The rearrangement links TRBV27 to TRBJ2-7; 7 bases line up with TRBD1. The CDR3 is 14 residues long. Germline CDR1 and CDR2: MNHEY and SMNVEV (reference sequence). With 5 bases clipped from V and 5 bases from J, the junction kept 9 bases outside the gene matches. CDR3 protein: CASSLYRGRDEQYF. In DNA, the CDR3 is TGTGCCAGCAGTCTATACAGGGGTCGCGACGAGCAGTACTTC.

This rearrangement joins TRBV2 to TRBJ2-7; TRBD2 might be the D (6 bases). From germline, CDR1 is SNHLY and CDR2 FYNNEI. CDR3 size: 16 residues. V was clipped by 8 bases and J by 1 base, with 21 bases between them. CDR3 sequence reads: CASLGGRAGRSYEQYF. The CDR3 coding sequence is TGTGCCAGCTTGGGAGGTAGGGCAGGTCGTTCCTACGAGCAGTACTTC.

A single count supports this clone. V is TRBV15 and J is TRBJ2-7, with a weak D call TRBD2 (6 bases). Germline CDR1 reads LNHNV; CDR2 reads YYDKDF (reference sequence). Between the trimmed V and J ends, which lost 0 bases and 5 bases, there was a span of 23 bases. The CDR3 consists of 18 residues. This chain's CDR3 is CATSRDWVGGTRGDEQYF. The CDR3 DNA reads TGTGCCACCAGCAGAGATTGGGTTGGGGGGACCAGAGGAGACGAGCAGTACTTC. The whole variable domain, remainder taken from reference TRBV15 and TRBJ2-7, is DAMVIQNPRYQVTQFGKPVTLSCSQTLNHNVMYWYQQKSSQAPKLLFHYYDKDFNNEADTPDNFQSRRPNTSFCFLDIRSPGLGDTAMYLCATSRDWVGGTRGDEQYFGPGTRLTVT.

This chain joins TRBV29-1 and TRBJ2-7; a possible D gene is TRBD2 (6 bases). The CDR3 has 15 residues. The ends were cut back, 6 bases at V and 0 bases at J, with 18 bases in the middle. From germline, CDR1 is SQVTM and CDR2 ANQGSEA. The DNA of the CDR3 is TGCAGCGTGGCGACGGGGAGGAAGACCTCCTACGAGCAGTACTTC. The encoded protein is CSVATGRKTSYEQYF.

CDR3 loop: CASTTGTSGSSSTGELFF. The DNA for the CDR3 is TGTGCCAGCACAACCGGGACTAGCGGGAGTTCGAGCACCGGGGAGCTGTTTTTT. This chain uses TRBV5-4 with TRBJ2-2; 14 positions agree with TRBD2. With V trimmed by 6 bases and J by 4 bases, 11 bases remained unmatched. CDR1 is SGHNT, CDR2 YYREEE, per germline (reference sequence). The CDR3 contains 18 residues.

Remarks on this clone: Other DNA sequences within the sample encode an identical CDR3. The chain joins TRBV6-5 to TRBJ2-1; D unresolved. The CDR3 consists of 12 residues. V was pared by 5 bases and J by 7 bases, with 9 bases between. The V gene's germline CDR1 is MNHEY and CDR2 SVGAGI. The CDR3 DNA is TGTGCCAGCAGTCCCAGTGGGAATGAGCAGTTCTTC. Encoded protein: CASSPSGNEQFF.

This chain connects TRBV27 to TRBJ2-7; 7 bases fit TRBD2. The CDR3 is 13 amino acids. V lost 5 bases to trimming and J lost 4 bases; unmatched junction nucleotides: 5. CDR1 and CDR2 from the germline V gene are MNHEY and SMNVEV (reference sequence). CDR3 region: CASSPWGGYEQYF. For the CDR3, the DNA is TGTGCCAGCAGTCCGTGGGGGGGATACGAGCAGTACTTC.